The 30 T cell receptor beta chains below come from one sample, sequenced in a study of T cells in women clearing cervical HPV infection. The protocol was immunoSEQ multiplex PCR, while the TCRdb copy is restricted to in-frame clones and leaves out a portion. The clone table shows more than 15,000 clones, with the ten largest holding 9.5% to 12%. Sequenced sample: blood buffy coat. Receptor source: a woman aged 18 to 75 with a cervical HPV16 infection that either progressed to CIN3+ or cleared (not recorded which).

The CDR3 spells CASSTAWDRLDEKLFF. The sequenced CDR3 bases are TGTGCCAGTAGTACAGCTTGGGACAGGTTGGATGAAAAA. This rearrangement joins TRBV19 to TRBJ1-4; 8 nucleotides align to TRBD1. The CDR3 end lies 3 residues beyond the end of the read and is filled in from the germline J gene. CDR1 and CDR2 from the germline V gene are LNHDA and SQIVND (reference sequence). The trim removed 4 bases at V and 6 bases at J, leaving 10 bases unmatched. CDR3 length: 16 amino acids.

With respect to this clone: The read ends 3 residues early relative to the CDR3; the germline J gene fills the gap. V usage is TRBV20-1 and J usage is TRBJ1-1; no clear D gene. The CDR3 contains 11 residues. The germline V and J ends were trimmed by 8 bases and 7 bases, with 14 bases remaining between them. Germline values: CDR1 DFQATT, CDR2 SNEGSKA (reference sequence). The part of the CDR3 DNA that was read is TGCAGTCGGGTAAAGTATCATGAA. Translating it yields CSRVKYHE. The full CDR3 protein is CSRVKYHEAFF.

With respect to this clone: The read terminates 3 residues before the CDR3 end, so the remaining end is supplied by the germline J gene. The J gene is TRBJ1-5, the V gene TRBV2; D gene ambiguous. Germline CDR1 SNHLY, CDR2 FYNNEI. The V end was cut by 7 bases, the J end by 2 bases, with 6 bases between. The CDR3 has 12 residues. The CDR3 DNA, read in part, is TGTGCCAGCACCGGGGGCAATCAGCCC. Protein product: CASTGGNQP. The complete CDR3 reads CASTGGNQPQHF.

In regard to this clone: The read halts 3 residues ahead of the CDR3 end, with the missing end drawn from the germline J gene. This chain joins TRBV28 and TRBJ2-3; D unclear. V was clipped by 5 bases and J by 2 bases, with 14 bases between them. Germline V lookup: CDR1 MDHEN, CDR2 SYDVKM. This CDR3 spans 15 amino acids. The CDR3 DNA, read in part, is TGTGCCAGCAGTCGCCCCGACTCGATCACAGATACG. This translates into CASSRPDSITDT. The complete CDR3 protein is CASSRPDSITDTQYF.

A remark on this clone: Sequencing ends 3 residues short of the CDR3 end; the germline J gene provides the rest. V gene TRBV5-4 combines with J gene TRBJ2-1; D uncertain. V gave up 1 base and J gave up 3 bases, with 11 bases separating them. The CDR3 has 15 amino acids. Germline V CDR1 and CDR2: SGHNT, YYREEE (reference sequence). Partial CDR3 DNA: TGTGCCAGCAGCTTGTGGGCCGGTGGCTACAATGAG. Its protein is CASSLWAGGYNE. The CDR3 as a whole reads CASSLWAGGYNEQFF.

On this clone itself: From the germline J gene comes the end of the CDR3, since the read stops 3 residues before it. J is TRBJ2-1 and V is TRBV30, with D uncertain. The CDR3 runs to 15 residues. The V gene's germline CDR1 is GTSNPN and CDR2 SVGIG (reference sequence). V lost 0 bases to trimming and J lost 0 bases, with 9 bases between them. Incomplete CDR3 DNA: TGTGCCTGGAGTGTGAAGGGTAGCTCCTACAATGAG. It translates to CAWSVKGSSYNE. The whole CDR3 protein reads CAWSVKGSSYNEQFF.

As regards this clone: From the germline J gene comes the end of the CDR3, since the read stops 3 residues before it. The rearrangement links TRBV2 to TRBJ2-7, with D possibly TRBD2 on 6 matching bases. The CDR3 spans 14 residues. The V gene lost 6 bases and the J gene lost 4 bases, with 16 bases spanning the gap. Germline V gene data show CDR1 as SNHLY and CDR2 as FYNNEI. The CDR3 protein is CASRALTSWYEQYF. Incomplete CDR3 DNA: TGTGCCAGCAGGGCCTTGACTAGTTGGTACGAG.

On this clone itself: Sequencing ends 3 residues short of the CDR3 end; the germline J gene provides the rest. The V call is TRBV29-1, the J call TRBJ1-4, with D uncertain. The germline gives CDR1 SQVTM, CDR2 ANQGSEA. This CDR3 is 12 amino acids long. V lost 5 bases to trimming and J lost 4 bases, with 8 bases between them. The covered CDR3 bases are TGCAGCGTTTTGGCCCATAATGAAAAA. This encodes CSVLAHNEK. The full CDR3 protein is CSVLAHNEKLFF. Using reference TRBV29-1 and TRBJ1-4 for the parts outside the CDR3, the full variable domain is SAVISQKPSRDICQRGTSLTIQCQVDSQVTMMFWYRQQPGQSLTLIATANQGSEATYESGFVIDKFPISRPNLTFSTLTVSNMSPEDSSIYLCSVLAHNEKLFFGSGTQLSVL.

In the case of this clone: The CDR3 end falls 3 residues outside the read, so it is completed with the germline J gene. The V and J genes are TRBV2 and TRBJ1-5; 7 positions agree with TRBD1. Germline V gene data show CDR1 as SNHLY and CDR2 as FYNNEI. This CDR3 has 15 amino acids. V lost 4 bases and J lost 6; bases outside the gene matches: 9. CDR3 DNA, as far as it was read: TGTGCCAGCAGTGCGTTGACAGGGAACAGTCAGCCC. It yields the protein CASSALTGNSQP. The whole CDR3 protein is CASSALTGNSQPQHF.

Worth noting for this clone: The CDR3 goes on 3 residues after the read ends, and that part is filled in from the germline J gene. The chain combines TRBV30 with TRBJ2-2, with a weak D call TRBD1 (6 bases). Germline V gene lookup returns CDR1 GTSNPN and CDR2 SVGIG (reference sequence). This CDR3 comprises 17 residues. Trimming left V 0 bases short and J 0 bases short, with 14 bases between. The CDR3 loop is CAWSVIRGRPNTGELFF. CDR3 DNA (partial): TGTGCCTGGAGTGTTATCAGGGGCAGACCGAACACCGGGGAG.

About this clone: With the read ending 3 residues before the CDR3 end, the germline J gene is used to fill in that end. V is TRBV28 and J is TRBJ1-2; no reliable D call. CDR1 and CDR2 (germline): MDHEN, SYDVKM. V was pared by 4 bases and J by 7 bases, with 7 bases between. The CDR3 sequence is 11 residues long. CDR3 bases read: TGTGCCAGCAGTTCCTCCCCTGGC. Translating gives CASSSSPG. The full CDR3 sequence reads CASSSSPGYTF.

Concerning this clone: The read ends 3 residues before the CDR3 terminus; that terminus is restored from the germline J gene. The V gene is TRBV11-2, the J gene TRBJ2-7; the D gene is possibly TRBD2 (7 bases). The CDR3 is 14 residues long. The V and J ends lost 5 bases and 6 bases respectively, with 17 bases between them. In germline, CDR1 is SGHAT, CDR2 FQNNGV. The sequenced part of the CDR3 DNA is TGTGCCAGCAGCAAGAACCGGGGGGCGGGCGAG. It specifies CASSKNRGAGE. Given in full, the CDR3 is CASSKNRGAGEQYF. The full variable domain, completed using reference TRBV11-2 and TRBJ2-7, is EAGVAQSPRYKIIEKRQSVAFWCNPISGHATLYWYQQILGQGPKLLIQFQNNGVVDDSQLPKDRFSAERLKGVDSTLKIQPAKLEDSAVYLCASSKNRGAGEQYFGPGTRLTVT.

Comment on this clone: The read ends 3 residues before the CDR3 terminus; that terminus is restored from the germline J gene. This chain joins TRBV7-9 and TRBJ2-7, with D maybe TRBD1 (6 bases). V was clipped by 5 bases and J by 4 bases, with 12 bases between them. This CDR3 is built from 13 residues. Germline V gene data show CDR1 as SEHNR and CDR2 as FQNEAQ (reference sequence). The CDR3 loop reads CASSARDRYEQYF. Incomplete CDR3 DNA: TGTGCCAGCAGCGCCCGAGACAGGTACGAG.

In the case of this clone: From the germline J gene comes the end of the CDR3, since the read stops 3 residues before it. The J gene is TRBJ2-3, the V gene TRBV9; 12 nucleotides match TRBD2. Germline V gene data show CDR1 as SGDLS and CDR2 as YYNGEE. V trimming: 4 bases; J trimming: 4 bases; junction bases outside the gene matches: 1. There are 14 residues in the CDR3. Incomplete CDR3 DNA: TGTGCCAGCAGCTGGACTAGCGGGGCAGATACG. Its protein is CASSWTSGADT. The whole CDR3 is CASSWTSGADTQYF.

Worth noting for this clone: The read gets to within 3 residues of the CDR3 end, and the germline J gene fills in the rest. This chain joins TRBV7-3 and TRBJ2-1, with TRBD2 identical over 10 bases. This CDR3 spans 16 amino acids. CDR1 and CDR2 from the germline V gene are SGHTA and FQGTGA. V lost 2 bases to trimming and J lost 9 bases; unmatched junction nucleotides: 10. The CDR3 sequence is CASSLGASGSFGEQFF. The sequenced CDR3 bases are TGTGCCAGCAGCTTAGGGGCTAGCGGGAGTTTTGGTGAG.

Comments on this clone: The CDR3 extends 3 residues past the end of the read, so its final part is completed from the germline J gene. The rearrangement joins TRBV5-5 to TRBJ2-7, with 9 positions matching TRBD1. V gave up 4 bases and J gave up 4 bases; unmatched junction bases: 9. This CDR3 region has 15 residues. The germline CDR1 and CDR2 sequences are SGHKS and YYEKEE (reference sequence). The DNA read from the CDR3 is TGTGCCAGCAGCACTGCCGGGACAGGGATATACGAG. It translates to CASSTAGTGIYE. The whole CDR3 is CASSTAGTGIYEQYF.

Remarks on this clone: The read is 3 residues too short to cover the CDR3 end, so that end is filled in from the germline J gene. This chain uses TRBV4-2 with TRBJ2-2; TRBD2 agrees at 11 bases. Germline V gives CDR1 LGHNA, CDR2 YNFKEQ. Germline trimming cut 0 bases from V and 5 bases from J; bases unmatched to any gene: 5. CDR3 size: 17 residues. The CDR3 DNA, read in part, is TGTGCCAGCAGCCAAGATCGGCTAGCGGGAGGTACCGGGGAG. This gives the protein CASSQDRLAGGTGE. The whole CDR3 sequence reads CASSQDRLAGGTGELFF.

Comment on this clone: The CDR3 end lies 3 residues beyond the end of the read and is filled in from the germline J gene. The chain recombines TRBV5-5 with TRBJ1-6; TRBD1 might be the D (6 bases). The length of the CDR3 is 15 residues. CDR1 is SGHKS, CDR2 YYEKEE, per germline (reference sequence). V was cut by 2 bases and J by 10 bases, with 16 bases left in between. The CDR3 DNA, read in part, is TGTGCCAGCAGCTTCTCGGTGAACAGGGAATCACCC. Protein sequence: CASSFSVNRESP. The CDR3 reads in full as CASSFSVNRESPLHF.

Remarks on this clone: The read ends 3 residues shy of where the CDR3 ends; the end is completed using the germline J gene. This chain joins TRBV19 and TRBJ1-6; D is ambiguous. Germline lookup yields CDR1 LNHDA and CDR2 SQIVND (reference sequence). The CDR3 length is 11 residues. Incomplete CDR3 DNA: TGTGCCAGTAGTTTCTCCGGGCCC. This sequence encodes CASSFSGP. From start to end, the CDR3 is CASSFSGPLHF.

Remarks on this clone: The sequenced fragment ends 3 residues before the CDR3 boundary, so the rest is inferred from the germline J gene. J is TRBJ2-3 and V is TRBV7-8; tentative D call: TRBD2 (5 bases). Trimming shortened V by 3 bases and J by 2 bases, and 15 bases separated the two germline ends. This CDR3 is 16 amino acids long. Looked up from germline, CDR1 is SGHVS and CDR2 is FQNEAQ. Here the CDR3 reads CASSLLRGGFTDTQYF. The CDR3 bases that were read are TGTGCCAGCAGCTTGCTCCGAGGCGGGTTCACAGATACG.

Comment on this clone: The CDR3 goes on 3 residues after the read ends, and that part is filled in from the germline J gene. This chain links TRBV3-1 (or the pseudogene TRBV3-2) with TRBJ2-3; 8 positions agree with TRBD1. The CDR3 consists of 13 residues. Germline V gene data show CDR1 as LGHDT and CDR2 as YNNKEL (reference sequence). CDR3 DNA (partial): TGTGCCAGCAGCCAAGGGGACAGGAACACG. It encodes CASSQGDRNT. The CDR3 in its entirety is CASSQGDRNTQYF.

About this clone itself: Sequencing ends 3 residues short of the CDR3 end; the germline J gene provides the rest. V usage is TRBV30 and J usage is TRBJ1-2, with a possible D match to TRBD1 (6 bases). Germline CDR1 is GTSNPN and CDR2 is SVGIG (reference sequence). Trimming pared 3 bases from V and 5 bases from J, leaving 13 bases between. This CDR3 contains 13 residues. This CDR3 reads CAWSMGGRYGYTF. The sequenced part of the CDR3 DNA is TGTGCCTGGAGCATGGGGGGGCGGTATGGC. Full variable domain (remainder filled in from reference TRBV30 and TRBJ1-2): SQTIHQWPATLVQPVGSPLSLECTVEGTSNPNLYWYRQAAGRGLQLLFYSVGIGQISSEVPQNLSASRPQDRQFILSSKKLLLSDSGFYLCAWSMGGRYGYTFGSGTRLTVV.

In regard to this clone: Coverage ceases 3 residues before the CDR3 finishes, and the germline J gene fills in the end. The chain recombines TRBV5-7 with TRBJ1-2; the match to TRBD1 covers 7 bases. TRBV5-7 is an open reading frame, and its role is uncertain. Germline trimming cut 0 bases from V and 3 bases from J; bases unmatched to any gene: 2. CDR3 size: 14 residues. The sequenced part of the CDR3 DNA is TGTGCCAGCAGCTTGGGGGACAGTCACTATGGC. Translated, it gives CASSLGDSHYG. The full CDR3 is CASSLGDSHYGYTF.

Details on this clone: The read is 3 residues too short to cover the CDR3 end, so that end is filled in from the germline J gene. This rearrangement joins TRBV4-1 to TRBJ2-7; perhaps TRBD1 as D (6 bases). Trimming removed 2 bases from V and 1 base from J, with 9 bases in between. Per germline, CDR1 MGHRA and CDR2 YSYEKL. This CDR3 has 14 amino acids. CDR3 sequence reads: CASSQPGQSYEQYF. The sequenced part of the CDR3 DNA is TGCGCCAGCAGCCAACCGGGACAATCCTACGAG.

Turning to this clone: The read gets to within 3 residues of the CDR3 end, and the germline J gene fills in the rest. This rearrangement joins TRBV6-1 to TRBJ1-2; 9 positions agree with TRBD1. The junction had 6 bases not matched to a gene; V was cut back by 6 bases and J by 4 bases. The CDR3 is 14 amino acids. CDR1 and CDR2 from the germline V gene are MNHNS and SASEGT. This CDR3 reads CASRETGGGYGYTF. CDR3 bases read: TGTGCCAGCAGGGAAACAGGGGGCGGCTATGGC.

With regard to this clone: The read falls 3 residues short of the CDR3 end, and the missing part is taken from the germline J gene. The chain links TRBV19 to TRBJ1-4; no reliable D call. The CDR3 consists of 13 residues. The V and J ends lost 9 bases and 8 bases respectively, with 16 bases between them. Per the germline V gene, CDR1 is LNHDA and CDR2 is SQIVND (reference sequence). CDR3: CASSPDNSEKLFF. Partial CDR3 DNA: TGTGCCAGCAGCCCCGACAACTCCGAAAAA.

A note on this clone: Read data end 3 residues before the CDR3 end; the end is taken from the germline J gene. The gene calls are TRBV5-1 and TRBJ1-1; D might be TRBD1 (5 bases). CDR3 size: 14 residues. CDR1 is SGHRS and CDR2 is YFSETQ in the germline V gene. The V and J ends lost 2 bases and 4 bases respectively, with 12 bases between them. The CDR3 sequence: CASSLTGLSTEAFF. CDR3 DNA (partial): TGCGCCAGCAGCTTAACAGGTTTGAGCACTGAA.

On this clone itself: The missing CDR3 end, 3 residues past where the read stops, is filled in from the germline J gene. The chain employs TRBV10-1 and TRBJ2-5; D perhaps matches TRBD2 (6 bases). The CDR3 loop spans 17 amino acids. V was cut by 2 bases and J by 3 bases, with 19 bases left in between. Germline loops: CDR1 WNHNN, CDR2 SYGVQD (reference sequence). CDR3 DNA (partial): TGCGCCAGCAGTGAGGGTCGCCCCGGGGGAGGTAAAGAGACC. Its translation: CASSEGRPGGGKET. The entire CDR3 is CASSEGRPGGGKETQYF.

Turning to this clone: The CDR3 extends 3 residues past the end of the read, so its final part is completed from the germline J gene. This chain links TRBV12-3 or TRBV12-4 with TRBJ2-7; 8 bases match TRBD1. The CDR3 extends over 17 amino acids. V lost 3 bases to trimming and J lost 2 bases; unmatched junction nucleotides: 12. CDR3 DNA, as far as it was read: TGTGCCAGCAGTTTTAACCCTCGACAGGGGCCTCCCTACGAG. Protein product: CASSFNPRQGPPYE. The CDR3 in its entirety is CASSFNPRQGPPYEQYF.

A note on this clone: The CDR3 extends 3 residues past the end of the read, so its final part is completed from the germline J gene. The chain has TRBV5-1 and TRBJ2-7; possibly TRBD2 for D (5 bases). The CDR3 consists of 14 residues. CDR1 and CDR2 (germline): SGHRS, YFSETQ. V lost 4 bases to trimming and J lost 1 base, with 12 bases between them. CDR3 DNA (partial): TGCGCCAGCAGCCCCCGGACGGGGTCCTACGAG. It specifies CASSPRTGSYE. Given in full, the CDR3 is CASSPRTGSYEQYF.